These 16 T cell receptor beta chains came from one sample sequenced in a study of T-cell memory formation after mild COVID-19. MiXCR was run by TCRdb on the 5' RACE reads, yielding one entry per CDR3 protein. The sample has around 200,000 distinct CDR3 sequences; more than 9% are singletons. Sample: PBMCs or a T cell subset sorted from them (not recorded which). All receptors derive from a man younger than 35 who had mild COVID-19 (a few samples of this study predate the infection). Cell type and time point are not known.

V and J are TRBV3-1 and TRBJ1-5; tentatively, D is TRBD1 (6 bases). The CDR3 runs to 15 residues. Germline-derived CDR1 and CDR2 are LGHDT and YNNKEL (reference sequence). V was clipped by 1 base and J by 5 bases, with 12 bases between them. CDR3 in DNA: TGTGCCAGCAGCCAAGCGGGGGCAGGATATCAGCCCCAGCATTTT. Translated, it gives CASSQAGAGYQPQHF.

Ten or more counts support this clonotype. This chain links TRBV20-1 with TRBJ2-1; D remains ambiguous. This CDR3 comprises 15 residues. V dropped 6 bases and J dropped 3 bases, with 18 bases sitting between them. Germline V gives CDR1 DFQATT, CDR2 SNEGSKA (reference sequence). This chain's CDR3 is CSAPNLGSGYNEQFF. The CDR3, as DNA: TGCAGTGCCCCGAACCTGGGGTCGGGCTACAATGAGCAGTTCTTC.

J is TRBJ2-2 and V is TRBV7-9; tentatively, D is TRBD2 (5 bases). This CDR3 has 15 amino acids. Germline values: CDR1 SEHNR, CDR2 FQNEAQ (reference sequence). The V end was cut by 2 bases, the J end by 4 bases, with 11 bases between. The CDR3 nucleotides are TGTGCCAGCAGCTTAATGAGGGCCCTCACCGGGGAGCTGTTTTTT. Amino acids: CASSLMRALTGELFF.

CDR3 nucleotide sequence: TGTGCCAGCAGTTACTCGAACCCACGGTGGCAGTACTTC. This gives the protein CASSYSNPRWQYF. V gene TRBV6-6 combines with J gene TRBJ2-7, with D unresolved. V was cut by 0 bases and J by 9 bases, with 12 bases left in between. The CDR3 extends over 13 amino acids. Germline CDR1 is MNHNY and CDR2 is SVGAGI (reference sequence).

The V gene is TRBV20-1, the J gene TRBJ2-1, with 15 bases lining up with TRBD2. The ends lost 5 bases at V and 13 bases at J; junction bases unmatched: 9. The CDR3 totals 14 residues. CDR1 and CDR2 from the germline V gene are DFQATT and SNEGSKA (reference sequence). The CDR3 reads CSAEPGLAGGYQFF. CDR3 sequence (DNA): TGCAGTGCTGAGCCGGGACTAGCGGGGGGCTATCAGTTCTTC.

This clonotype showed up just a few times. The chain links TRBV7-2 to TRBJ1-1; no firm D call. The CDR3 loop spans 13 amino acids. V dropped 0 bases and J dropped 8 bases, with 10 bases sitting between them. CDR1 SGHTA and CDR2 FQGNSA come from the germline V gene. This CDR3 reads CASSLARGNEAFF. The CDR3 coding sequence is TGTGCCAGCAGCTTAGCGCGAGGAAACGAAGCTTTCTTT.

This clonotype was detected many times. The chain recombines TRBV7-2 with TRBJ1-5; perhaps TRBD1 as D (6 bases). Trimming took off 4 bases at V and 10 bases at J, with 17 bases between the two ends. CDR3 size: 14 residues. CDR1 is SGHTA and CDR2 is FQGNSA in the germline V gene. The CDR3 DNA is TGTGCCAGCAGCTCAGGACAGCGTAGTGACCCCCAGCATTTT. This codes for CASSSGQRSDPQHF.

V and J are TRBV6-6 and TRBJ2-7, with unresolved D. CDR1 MNHNY and CDR2 SVGAGI come from the germline V gene (reference sequence). Trimming removed 6 bases from V and 2 bases from J, with 20 bases in between. This CDR3 region has 16 residues. The CDR3 is CASSPPLALYAYEQYF. The CDR3 nucleotides are TGTGCCAGCAGCCCCCCATTGGCCCTCTACGCCTACGAGCAGTACTTC.

This chain joins TRBV9 and TRBJ2-5, with D perhaps TRBD2 (5 bases). CDR3 size: 16 residues. Germline lookup yields CDR1 SGDLS and CDR2 YYNGEE. The germline V and J ends were trimmed by 2 bases and 0 bases, with 14 bases remaining between them. CDR3 sequence reads: CASSVSSARNQETQYF. CDR3 bases: TGTGCCAGCAGCGTCAGTAGCGCTAGAAACCAAGAGACCCAGTACTTC.

This clonotype occurred many times. The chain joins TRBV5-1 to TRBJ1-5; maybe TRBD1 (6 bases). V lost 0 bases, J lost 3 bases, and 16 bases lay in between. Germline CDR1 reads SGHRS; CDR2 reads YFSETQ. The CDR3 consists of 17 residues. CDR3 sequence reads: CASSLAAGGKNNQPQHF. The CDR3 DNA is TGCGCCAGCAGCTTGGCAGCGGGGGGCAAAAACAATCAGCCCCAGCATTTT.

This clonotype was counted a few times. The chain is built from TRBV7-2 and TRBJ2-5; D could derive from TRBD1 or TRBD2 (5 bases each). Looked up from germline, CDR1 is SGHTA and CDR2 is FQGNSA. Trimming removed 0 bases from V and 4 bases from J, with 15 bases in between. There are 16 residues in the CDR3. The CDR3 protein is CASSLANARAGETQYF. CDR3 DNA: TGTGCCAGCAGCTTAGCGAACGCCAGGGCGGGAGAGACCCAGTACTTC.

The chain links TRBV3-1 to TRBJ2-7; maybe TRBD2 (6 bases). V was cut by 0 bases and J by 5 bases, with 11 bases left in between. The CDR3 runs 14 residues. Germline V CDR1 and CDR2: LGHDT, YNNKEL (reference sequence). CDR3 sequence (DNA): TGTGCCAGCAGCCAAGATACGCGGAGGGACGAGCAGTACTTC. It codes for CASSQDTRRDEQYF.

A few counts support this clonotype. V is TRBV4-2 and J is TRBJ2-3; D ambiguous. V lost 0 bases to trimming and J lost 4 bases, with 11 bases between them. This CDR3 is built from 15 residues. Germline CDR1 is LGHNA and CDR2 is YNFKEQ. Here the CDR3 reads CASSQDPPIPDTQYF. The CDR3 DNA reads as TGTGCCAGCAGCCAAGACCCACCCATTCCAGATACGCAGTATTTT.

This clonotype occurred a few times. The chain links TRBV2 to TRBJ1-1; 9 bases map to TRBD1. Losses at the gene ends were 6 bases for V and 2 bases for J; bases not matched to a gene: 4. The germline V gene has CDR1 SNHLY and CDR2 FYNNEI. The CDR3 runs to 14 residues. Here the CDR3 reads CASSTGGLNTEAFF. The DNA of the CDR3 is TGTGCCAGCAGCACAGGGGGCTTAAACACTGAAGCTTTCTTT.

This clonotype was seen a few times. The V gene is TRBV20-1, the J gene TRBJ1-5; D call uncertain. V lost 6 bases to trimming and J lost 0 bases, with 9 bases between them. The length of the CDR3 is 13 residues. CDR1 is DFQATT, CDR2 SNEGSKA, per germline (reference sequence). The CDR3 spells CSARQYSNQPQHF. CDR3 coding DNA: TGCAGTGCCCGACAATATAGCAATCAGCCCCAGCATTTT.

The gene calls are TRBV11-2 and TRBJ1-1; D is unclear. The germline V gene encodes CDR1 SGHAT and CDR2 FQNNGV. V was shortened by 0 bases and J by 1 base, with 9 bases between the two germline ends. CDR3 length equals 15 residues. Here the CDR3 reads CASSLELGRNTEAFF. The CDR3 nucleotides read TGTGCCAGCAGCTTAGAGCTTGGGCGGAACACTGAAGCTTTCTTT.